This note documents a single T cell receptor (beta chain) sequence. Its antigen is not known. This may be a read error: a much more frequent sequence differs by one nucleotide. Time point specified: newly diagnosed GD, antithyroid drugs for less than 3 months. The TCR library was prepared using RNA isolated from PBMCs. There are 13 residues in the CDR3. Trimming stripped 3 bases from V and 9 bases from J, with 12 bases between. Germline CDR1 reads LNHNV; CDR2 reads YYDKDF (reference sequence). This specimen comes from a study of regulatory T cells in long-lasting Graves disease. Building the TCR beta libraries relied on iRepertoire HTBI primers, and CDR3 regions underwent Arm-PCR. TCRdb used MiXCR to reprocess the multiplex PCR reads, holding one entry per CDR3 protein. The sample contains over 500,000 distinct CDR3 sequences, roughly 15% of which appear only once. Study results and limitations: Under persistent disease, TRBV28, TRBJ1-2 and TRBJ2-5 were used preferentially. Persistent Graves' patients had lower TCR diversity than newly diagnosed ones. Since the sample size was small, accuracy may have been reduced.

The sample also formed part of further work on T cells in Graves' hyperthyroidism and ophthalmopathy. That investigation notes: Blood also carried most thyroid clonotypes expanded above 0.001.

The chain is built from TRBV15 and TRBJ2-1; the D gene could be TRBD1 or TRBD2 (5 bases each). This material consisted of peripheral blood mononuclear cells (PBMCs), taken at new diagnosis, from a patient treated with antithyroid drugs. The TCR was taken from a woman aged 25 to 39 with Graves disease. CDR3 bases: TGTGCCACCAGCAGCATCCGGGGCAGTGAGCAGTTCTTC. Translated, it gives CATSSIRGSEQFF.